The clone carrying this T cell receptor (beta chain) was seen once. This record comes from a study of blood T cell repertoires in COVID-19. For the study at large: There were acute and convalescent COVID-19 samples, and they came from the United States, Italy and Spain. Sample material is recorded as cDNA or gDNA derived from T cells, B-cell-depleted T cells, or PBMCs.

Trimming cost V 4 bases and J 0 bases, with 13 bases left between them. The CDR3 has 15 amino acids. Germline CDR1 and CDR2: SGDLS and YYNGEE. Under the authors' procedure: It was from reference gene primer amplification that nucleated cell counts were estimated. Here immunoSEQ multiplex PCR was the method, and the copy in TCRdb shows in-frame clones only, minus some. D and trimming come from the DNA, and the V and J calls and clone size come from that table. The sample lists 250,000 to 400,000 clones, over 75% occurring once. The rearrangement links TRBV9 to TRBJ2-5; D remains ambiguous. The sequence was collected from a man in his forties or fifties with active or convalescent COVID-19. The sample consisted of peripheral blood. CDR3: CASSIGTVNQETQYF. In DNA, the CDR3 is TGTGCCAGCAGCATAGGTACGGTTAACCAAGAGACCCAGTACTTC.